What follows are 32 T cell receptor beta chains derived from one specimen sequenced in a study of T-cell reconstitution after alpha-beta-depleted transplantation in children. Preparation of the TCRbeta library involved a method that used unique molecular identifiers. MiXCR, run by TCRdb on the PCR reads, gives a single entry per CDR3 protein. The sample comprises 75,000 to 90,000 distinct CDR3 sequences, roughly 14% of which are singletons, and 25% to 30% rests with the top ten. This specimen consisted of PBMCs, mostly from graft donor cells, obtained 180 days after TCRalphabeta/CD19-depleted stem cell transplant. The receptors stem from a male patient aged 2 to 9 who had a stem cell transplant for acute lymphoblastic leukemia, so the T cells may come from the graft donor.

This rearrangement joins TRBV3-1 to TRBJ2-1; possible D gene TRBD2, 6 bases. The CDR3 sequence is 14 residues long. CDR1 and CDR2 (germline): LGHDT, YNNKEL (reference sequence). V shed 9 bases and J shed 3 bases, with 15 bases lying between them. In nucleotides, the CDR3 is TGTGCCAGTCATAGAATGGGACTCTACAATGAGCAGTTCTTC. This sequence encodes CASHRMGLYNEQFF.

A few counts support this clonotype. The CDR3 DNA reads TGTGCCAGTAGTCGGGACAGGGGGCTTAACGGGGAGCTGTTTTTT. Protein: CASSRDRGLNGELFF. The chain is built from TRBV19 and TRBJ2-2, with 12 bases fitting TRBD1. J was trimmed by 7 bases and V by 5 bases; bases with no gene match: 5. This CDR3 has 15 residues. CDR1 and CDR2 (germline): LNHDA, SQIVND (reference sequence).

This rearrangement joins TRBV27 to TRBJ2-1; D perhaps matches TRBD2 (5 bases). Germline loops: CDR1 MNHEY, CDR2 SMNVEV (reference sequence). Trimming shortened V by 5 bases and J by 6 bases, and 26 bases separated the two germline ends. This CDR3 contains 18 residues. Here the CDR3 DNA reads TGTGCCAGCAGTATGACTACCTTCCATAGCAGTCTAGGCAATGAGCAGTTCTTC. Its translation: CASSMTTFHSSLGNEQFF.

The chain combines TRBV7-2 with TRBJ1-5; weak D call: TRBD1 (6 bases). Germline assignment: CDR1 SGHTA and CDR2 FQGNSA. The CDR3 is 16 residues long. V lost 5 bases and J lost 3, with 17 bases in between. The CDR3 nucleotides read TGTGCCAGCAGCAGTAGGGGGGGGTTTAACAATCAGCCCCAGCATTTT. Encoded protein: CASSSRGGFNNQPQHF.

This clonotype was detected ten times or more. The chain combines TRBV20-1 with TRBJ1-6; 10 positions match TRBD1. V lost 3 bases, J lost 7 bases, and 9 bases stayed unmatched. Germline CDR1 reads DFQATT; CDR2 reads SNEGSKA (reference sequence). The CDR3 runs to 16 residues. CDR3 in amino acids: CSASRRGQGKNSPLHF. CDR3 sequence (DNA): TGCAGTGCTAGTAGGAGGGGACAGGGGAAGAATTCACCCCTCCACTTT.

This clonotype was detected only once. The V and J genes are TRBV10-2 and TRBJ2-5; a weak D match, TRBD2 (7 bases). V gave up 3 bases and J gave up 4 bases, with 18 bases separating them. Germline values: CDR1 WSHSY, CDR2 SAAADI. The CDR3 is 16 residues long. The CDR3 bases are TGCGCCAGCAGTGACTTTGGGCGGGGGCTCGGAGAGACCCAGTACTTC. Translation gives CASSDFGRGLGETQYF.

This clonotype showed up just a few times. The rearrangement joins TRBV4-2 to TRBJ2-7; tentatively, D is TRBD1 (5 bases). The CDR3 loop spans 13 amino acids. Germline CDR1 LGHNA, CDR2 YNFKEQ. The V gene lost 5 bases and the J gene lost 3 bases, with 11 bases spanning the gap. The CDR3 DNA sequence: TGTGCCAGCAGCGGACAAACGGTCTACGAGCAGTACTTC. It encodes CASSGQTVYEQYF.

The table lists this clonotype with many counts. The chain is built from TRBV6-6 and TRBJ2-7, with unresolved D. The V end lost 6 bases, the J end lost 2 bases, and 5 bases lay between the germline ends. In germline, CDR1 is MNHNY, CDR2 SVGAGI (reference sequence). The CDR3 contains 11 residues. This CDR3 reads CASSPAYEQYF. Written as DNA, the CDR3 is TGTGCCAGCAGCCCCGCCTACGAGCAGTACTTC.

The genes are TRBV7-3 and TRBJ2-3, with D maybe TRBD1 (5 bases). Trimming stripped 1 base from V and 5 bases from J, with 19 bases between. The CDR3 covers 17 residues. Per germline, CDR1 SGHTA and CDR2 FQGTGA. The CDR3 nucleotides read TGTGCCAGCAGCTTAAATGGCAGGGCAAGTGGAATAGATACGCAGTATTTT. Encoded protein: CASSLNGRASGIDTQYF.

J is TRBJ2-1 and V is TRBV5-1, with D hard to call. CDR3 length equals 15 residues. Deletions cut 0 bases from V and 2 bases from J, with 9 bases between. CDR1 SGHRS and CDR2 YFSETQ come from the germline V gene. DNA of the CDR3: TGCGCCAGCAGCTTGGGACGGACCACCTACAATGAGCAGTTCTTC. As protein: CASSLGRTTYNEQFF.

This chain links TRBV4-1 with TRBJ1-5, with a tentative D call TRBD1 (6 bases). The germline V and J ends were trimmed by 1 base and 6 bases, with 10 bases remaining between them. Germline-derived CDR1 and CDR2 are MGHRA and YSYEKL. The CDR3 sequence is 14 residues long. The CDR3 sequence is CASSQAATGQPQHF. The DNA for the CDR3 is TGCGCCAGCAGCCAAGCAGCGACAGGTCAGCCCCAGCATTTT.

This clonotype was observed a handful of times. Here the CDR3 reads CASSRDRGNQPQHF. CDR3 DNA: TGTGCCAGCAGTAGGGACAGGGGGAATCAGCCCCAGCATTTT. This chain links TRBV12-3 or TRBV12-4 with TRBJ1-5, with TRBD1 matching 11 bases. J gave up 4 bases and V 5 bases, and 1 base lay outside the gene matches. The CDR3 has 14 residues.

This clonotype has a count of ten or more. CDR3 DNA sequence: TGTGCCAGCAGCTTTATAAGTGAAAAACTGTTTTTT. Its protein product is CASSFISEKLFF. The V gene is TRBV7-9, the J gene TRBJ1-4; D gene uncertain. Germline-derived CDR1 and CDR2 are SEHNR and FQNEAQ (reference sequence). The CDR3 is 12 residues long. V dropped 3 bases and J dropped 7 bases, with 6 bases sitting between them.

The chain carries TRBV7-2 and TRBJ2-5, with D possibly matching TRBD2 (5 bases). This CDR3 is built from 12 residues. V lost 2 bases and J 7 bases, leaving 8 bases between the germline ends. Germline V gene data show CDR1 as SGHTA and CDR2 as FQGNSA. The CDR3 region is CASSLQLATQYF. The CDR3 DNA reads as TGTGCCAGCAGCTTACAGCTAGCGACCCAGTACTTC. The whole variable domain, remainder taken from reference TRBV7-2 and TRBJ2-5, is GAGVSQSPSNKVTEKGKDVELRCDPISGHTALYWYRQSLGQGLEFLIYFQGNSAPDKSGLPSDRFSAERTGGSVSTLTIQRTQQEDSAVYLCASSLQLATQYFGPGTRLLVL.

The gene calls are TRBV5-1 and TRBJ1-1; TRBD1 matches at 8 bases. V shed 2 bases and J 7 bases; nucleotides not matched to a gene: 10. In germline, CDR1 is SGHRS, CDR2 YFSETQ. CDR3 length: 15 residues. CDR3 sequence: CASSLEGDRGLEAFF. CDR3 bases: TGCGCCAGCAGCTTAGAAGGAGACAGGGGCCTTGAAGCTTTCTTT.

The chain carries TRBV5-1 and TRBJ2-1; 14 bases map to TRBD2. The CDR3 length is 17 residues. CDR1 and CDR2 (germline): SGHRS, YFSETQ. J gave up 3 bases and V 4 bases, and 6 bases lay outside the gene matches. CDR3 region: CASSPPGLAGDYNEQFF. In nucleotides, the CDR3 is TGCGCCAGCAGCCCACCGGGACTAGCGGGAGACTACAATGAGCAGTTCTTC.

The V call is TRBV7-2, the J call TRBJ1-3; TRBD1 aligns across 8 bases. The junction had 10 bases not matched to a gene; V was cut back by 2 bases and J by 4 bases. The CDR3 has 17 amino acids. The V gene's germline CDR1 is SGHTA and CDR2 FQGNSA. CDR3: CASSLSLGTGGGNTIYF. The CDR3 nucleotides are TGTGCCAGCAGCTTATCACTGGGGACAGGAGGAGGAAACACCATATATTTT. The variable domain in full, with the rest retrieved from reference TRBV7-2 and TRBJ1-3, is GAGVSQSPSNKVTEKGKDVELRCDPISGHTALYWYRQSLGQGLEFLIYFQGNSAPDKSGLPSDRFSAERTGGSVSTLTIQRTQQEDSAVYLCASSLSLGTGGGNTIYFGEGSWLTVV.

For the CDR3, the DNA is TGTGCCAGCAGTCCCGGACTAGCGGGAGCCCTCGATACGCAGTATTTT. Its protein is CASSPGLAGALDTQYF. The genes are TRBV28 and TRBJ2-3; TRBD2 matches 13 bases. This CDR3 is built from 16 residues. V lost 5 bases to trimming and J lost 6 bases; unmatched junction nucleotides: 8. The germline V gene has CDR1 MDHEN and CDR2 SYDVKM. The entire variable domain, with the rest obtained from reference TRBV28 and TRBJ2-3, is as follows: DVKVTQSSRYLVKRTGEKVFLECVQDMDHENMFWYRQDPGLGLRLIYFSYDVKMKEKGDIPEGYSVSREKKERFSLILESASTNQTSMYLCASSPGLAGALDTQYFGPGTRLTVL.

Concerning this clonotype itself: Germline and junction disagree at one end, which may indicate a read error. V gene TRBV5-1 combines with J gene TRBJ2-7; the D is unclear. Germline CDR1 reads SGHRS; CDR2 reads YFSETQ. This CDR3 spans 13 amino acids. The CDR3 DNA reads as TGCGCCAGCAGGTTGGGGATAAGAGGCGAGCAGTACTTC. This codes for CASRLGIRGEQYF.

The chain joins TRBV5-1 to TRBJ2-5; D remains ambiguous. Germline V gene lookup returns CDR1 SGHRS and CDR2 YFSETQ. Trimming stripped 0 bases from V and 8 bases from J, with 8 bases between. CDR3 length: 12 residues. The CDR3 nucleotides are TGCGCCAGCAGCTTGGCCCGAGACACCCAGTACTTC. It encodes CASSLARDTQYF.

The rearrangement uses TRBV7-3 and TRBJ1-2; D is unresolved. Trimming took 1 base from V and 6 from J, leaving 9 bases between them. This CDR3 is 13 amino acids long. CDR1 and CDR2 (germline): SGHTA, FQGTGA. For the CDR3, the DNA is TGTGCCAGCAGCTTAATTGGTGGGAATGGCTACACCTTC. It codes for CASSLIGGNGYTF.

This clonotype has only a few counts. The chain has TRBV12-3 or TRBV12-4 and TRBJ2-7; maybe TRBD1 (7 bases). Trimming took 4 bases from V and 6 from J, leaving 19 bases between them. This CDR3 contains 15 residues. The CDR3 protein is CASSSSHRRGREQYF. The CDR3 DNA follows: TGTGCCAGCAGTTCCTCCCATCGGAGGGGGCGCGAGCAGTACTTC.

This clonotype has a count of ten or more. The rearrangement joins TRBV7-9 to TRBJ1-4, with D uncertain. Germline values: CDR1 SEHNR, CDR2 FQNEAQ (reference sequence). This CDR3 spans 13 amino acids. Trimming removed 7 bases from V and 6 bases from J, with 12 bases in between. The CDR3 region is CASTPVGYEKLFF. The DNA for the CDR3 is TGTGCCAGCACTCCCGTGGGGTATGAAAAACTGTTTTTT.

The J gene is TRBJ2-2, the V gene TRBV20-1; 9 bases are a match to TRBD1. The J segment lost 5 bases and the V segment lost 8 bases, leaving 6 bases of the junction unmatched. This CDR3 has 13 amino acids. Germline lookup yields CDR1 DFQATT and CDR2 SNEGSKA (reference sequence). CDR3 protein: CSTWTGATGELFF. In DNA form, the CDR3 reads TGCAGTACATGGACAGGGGCGACCGGGGAGCTGTTTTTT.

This clonotype was counted at least ten times. CDR3 amino acids: CSVRFIGVEDTQYF. CDR3 DNA sequence: TGCAGCGTCCGATTTATAGGGGTTGAAGATACGCAGTATTTT. This chain links TRBV29-1 with TRBJ2-3, with TRBD1 as a possible D gene (5 bases). This CDR3 region has 14 residues. Germline-derived CDR1 and CDR2 are SQVTM and ANQGSEA. Between the trimmed V and J ends, which lost 6 bases and 5 bases, there was a span of 18 bases.

This clonotype was counted ten times or more. V is TRBV4-3 and J is TRBJ2-7; 9 bases are shared with TRBD1. Unmatched junction bases numbered 11, after V lost 4 bases and J lost 1 base. Germline CDR1 LGHNA, CDR2 YSLEER. The CDR3 spans 17 residues. The CDR3 nucleotides read TGCGCCAGCAGCCCCGACAGGGGGGGAGCAAGGTCCTACGAGCAGTACTTC. Translating it yields CASSPDRGGARSYEQYF.

This clonotype was observed a handful of times. CDR3 residues: CSVGGRKNQPQHF. CDR3 nucleotide sequence: TGCAGTGTAGGCGGGCGGAAAAATCAGCCCCAGCATTTT. This rearrangement joins TRBV20-1 to TRBJ1-5, with unresolved D. The V and J ends lost 7 bases and 4 bases respectively, with 14 bases between them. This CDR3 has 13 residues. Germline values: CDR1 DFQATT, CDR2 SNEGSKA (reference sequence).

The table lists this clonotype with a few counts. The rearrangement joins TRBV27 to TRBJ2-5; D possibly corresponds to TRBD1 (6 bases). Germline CDR1 and CDR2: MNHEY and SMNVEV (reference sequence). The CDR3 sequence is 14 residues long. V was shortened by 2 bases and J by 2 bases, with 9 bases between the two germline ends. CDR3 amino acids: CASSLGGLQETQYF. The CDR3 bases are TGTGCCAGCAGTTTAGGGGGCTTGCAAGAGACCCAGTACTTC.

The chain joins TRBV20-1 to TRBJ2-7; D might be TRBD2 (5 bases). The CDR3 is 14 amino acids. Germline loops: CDR1 DFQATT, CDR2 SNEGSKA (reference sequence). V lost 5 bases to trimming and J lost 0 bases, with 14 bases between them. The DNA for the CDR3 is TGCAGTGCTTACCTCGGGGTAAGCTCCTACGAGCAGTACTTC. Residues: CSAYLGVSSYEQYF.

A few counts support this clonotype. This chain uses TRBV18 with TRBJ2-7; no clear D. Trimming took 1 base from V and 6 from J, leaving 7 bases between them. The V gene's germline CDR1 is KGHSH and CDR2 LQKENI. This CDR3 spans 12 amino acids. CDR3 sequence (DNA): TGTGCCAGCTCACCACTAGGGTCCGAGCAGTACTTC. Encoded protein: CASSPLGSEQYF.

This clonotype has only a few counts. The chain recombines TRBV29-1 with TRBJ1-1, with D possibly TRBD1 on 5 matching bases. V dropped 5 bases and J dropped 3 bases, with 16 bases sitting between them. The germline V gene has CDR1 SQVTM and CDR2 ANQGSEA. The CDR3 is made up of 14 amino acids. For the CDR3, the DNA is TGCAGCGTTTCCCCCGGCCGGGGACACACTGAAGCTTTCTTT. Amino acid sequence: CSVSPGRGHTEAFF.

The genes are TRBV7-9 and TRBJ2-7, with D tentatively TRBD1 or TRBD2 (6 bases each). Germline values: CDR1 SEHNR, CDR2 FQNEAQ (reference sequence). This CDR3 has 13 residues. V was clipped by 5 bases and J by 6 bases, with 14 bases between them. The CDR3 loop reads CASSHWGAIEQYF. CDR3 nucleotide sequence: TGTGCCAGCAGCCACTGGGGGGCCATCGAGCAGTACTTC.